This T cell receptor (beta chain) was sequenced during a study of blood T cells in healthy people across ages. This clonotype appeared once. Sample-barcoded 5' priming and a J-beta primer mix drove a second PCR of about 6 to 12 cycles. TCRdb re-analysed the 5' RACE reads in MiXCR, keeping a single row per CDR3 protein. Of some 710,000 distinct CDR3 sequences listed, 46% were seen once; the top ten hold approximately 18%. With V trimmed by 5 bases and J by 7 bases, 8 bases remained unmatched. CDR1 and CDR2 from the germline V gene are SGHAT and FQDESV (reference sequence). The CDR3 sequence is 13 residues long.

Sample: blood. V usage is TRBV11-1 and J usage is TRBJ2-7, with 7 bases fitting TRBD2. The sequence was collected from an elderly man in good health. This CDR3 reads CASSVRDYNEQYF. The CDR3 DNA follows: TGTGCCAGCAGCGTCCGGGACTACAATGAGCAGTACTTC.